This T cell receptor beta chain was documented in a study of blood T cell repertoires in COVID-19. The V segment lost 4 bases and the J segment 3 bases; nucleotides outside the gene matches: 6. This CDR3 spans 15 amino acids. Germline-derived CDR1 and CDR2 are SGHRS and YFSETQ. Clones were sequenced by immunoSEQ multiplex PCR, and TCRdb holds only the in-frame ones, with some missing. Among around 310,000 clones, nearly 90% were seen once, and the ten largest hold over 8.5%. The clonotype comes from a woman aged 30 to 39 who had recovered from COVID-19. This rearrangement joins TRBV5-1 to TRBJ2-3, with 9 positions matching TRBD1. The specimen was PBMCs or T cells enriched from blood (not recorded which). CDR3 DNA: TGCGCCAGCAGCCCACGGACAGGGGATACAGATACGCAGTATTTT. It translates to CASSPRTGDTDTQYF.